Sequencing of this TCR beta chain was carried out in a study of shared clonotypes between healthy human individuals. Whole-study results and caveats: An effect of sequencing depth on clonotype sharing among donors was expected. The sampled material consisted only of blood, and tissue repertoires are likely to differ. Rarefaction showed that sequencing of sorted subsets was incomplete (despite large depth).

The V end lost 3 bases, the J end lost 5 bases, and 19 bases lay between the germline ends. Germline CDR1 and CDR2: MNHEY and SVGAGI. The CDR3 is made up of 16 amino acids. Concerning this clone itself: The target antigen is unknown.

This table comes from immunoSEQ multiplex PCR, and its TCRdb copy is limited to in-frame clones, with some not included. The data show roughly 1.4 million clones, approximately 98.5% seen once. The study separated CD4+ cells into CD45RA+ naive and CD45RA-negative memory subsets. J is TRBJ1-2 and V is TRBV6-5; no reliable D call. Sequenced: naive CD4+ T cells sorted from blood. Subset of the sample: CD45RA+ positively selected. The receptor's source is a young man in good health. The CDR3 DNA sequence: TGTGCCAGCAGTTATGGCGGGATAGGGCCAGATTATGGCTACACCTTC. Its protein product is CASSYGGIGPDYGYTF.